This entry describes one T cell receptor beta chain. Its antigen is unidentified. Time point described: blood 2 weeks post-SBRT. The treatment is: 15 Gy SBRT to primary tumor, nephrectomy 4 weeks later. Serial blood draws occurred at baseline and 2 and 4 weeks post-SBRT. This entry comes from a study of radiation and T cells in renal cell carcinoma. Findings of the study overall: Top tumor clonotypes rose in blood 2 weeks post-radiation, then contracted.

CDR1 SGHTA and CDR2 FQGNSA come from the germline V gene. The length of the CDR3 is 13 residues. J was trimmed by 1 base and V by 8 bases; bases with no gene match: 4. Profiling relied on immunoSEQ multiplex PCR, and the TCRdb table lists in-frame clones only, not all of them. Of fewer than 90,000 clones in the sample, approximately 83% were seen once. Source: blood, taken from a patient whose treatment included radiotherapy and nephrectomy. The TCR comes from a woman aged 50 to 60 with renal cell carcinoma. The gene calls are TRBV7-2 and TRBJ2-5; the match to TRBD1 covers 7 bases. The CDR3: CASARGSQETQYF. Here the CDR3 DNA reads TGTGCCAGCGCCAGGGGGAGCCAAGAGACCCAGTACTTC.